One sample yielded the 18 T cell receptor beta chains listed below, sequenced in a study of blood T cell repertoires in COVID-19. The protocol was immunoSEQ multiplex PCR, while the TCRdb copy is restricted to in-frame clones and leaves out a portion. Here the sample spans roughly 330,000 clones, approximately 87% being singletons. Sequencing used PBMCs or T cells enriched from blood (not recorded which). The receptor set was obtained from a woman under 40 who had recovered from COVID-19.

The chain joins TRBV28 to TRBJ1-2; tentatively, D is TRBD1 (5 bases). Trimming pared 5 bases from V and 2 bases from J, leaving 6 bases between. This CDR3 has 12 residues. CDR1 is MDHEN, CDR2 SYDVKM, per germline. CDR3 residues: CASSGGNYGYTF. CDR3 nucleotide sequence: TGTGCCAGCAGTGGGGGGAACTATGGCTACACCTTC.

This chain connects TRBV12-3 or TRBV12-4 to TRBJ2-1; 8 nucleotides line up with TRBD2. This CDR3 has 12 amino acids. V lost 11 bases, J lost 3 bases, and 3 bases stayed unmatched. In DNA, the CDR3 is TGTGCCGTAGCGGGGTACTACAATGAGCAGTTCTTC. Amino acids: CAVAGYYNEQFF.

A remark on this clone: A read error may account for a junction end that differs from germline. The V and J genes are TRBV12-3 or TRBV12-4 and TRBJ1-2, with unresolved D. The CDR3 is made up of 8 amino acids. Here the CDR3 DNA reads TGTGCCAGCAGTTCACACGACTTC. Amino acids: CASSSHDF.

This clone was observed once. V is TRBV7-9 and J is TRBJ2-4; 8 bases line up with TRBD1. The CDR3 sequence is 18 residues long. CDR1 SEHNR and CDR2 FQNEAQ come from the germline V gene (reference sequence). The V gene end was trimmed by 2 bases and the J gene end by 3 bases; junction bases not matched to a gene: 12. The CDR3 region has the DNA TGTGCCAGCAGCTTACGAGGACAGGGCGCCCTAGACAAAAACATTCAGTACTTC. Amino acid sequence: CASSLRGQGALDKNIQYF.

As to this clone: Other DNA sequences in this specimen translate into the identical CDR3. The V gene is TRBV7-2, the J gene TRBJ1-2, with no clear D. Germline loops: CDR1 SGHTA, CDR2 FQGNSA. The CDR3 covers 12 residues. Trimming took off 2 bases at V and 7 bases at J, with 8 bases between the two ends. This CDR3 reads CASSLSGVGYTF. CDR3 nucleotides: TGTGCCAGCAGCTTATCGGGTGTTGGCTACACCTTC.

The gene calls are TRBV6-5 and TRBJ2-1; D unclear. The CDR3 totals 15 residues. Germline loops: CDR1 MNHEY, CDR2 SVGAGI. Trimming took off 1 base at V and 0 bases at J, with 7 bases between the two ends. CDR3 in amino acids: CASSYYSYSYNEQFF. DNA for the CDR3: TGTGCCAGCAGTTACTACAGCTACTCCTACAATGAGCAGTTCTTC.

The rearrangement links TRBV4-2 to TRBJ1-1; D may be TRBD1 (6 bases). V lost 1 base and J lost 2, with 11 bases in between. Germline CDR1 is LGHNA and CDR2 is YNFKEQ. The CDR3 has 15 amino acids. CDR3: CASSQGQGSNTEAFF. The CDR3 region has the DNA TGTGCCAGCAGCCAAGGGCAGGGGAGCAACACTGAAGCTTTCTTT.

The rearrangement links TRBV10-3 to TRBJ2-7; TRBD2 might be the D (6 bases). V was trimmed by 0 bases and J by 2 bases, leaving 17 bases between them. The CDR3 runs to 17 residues. The germline CDR1 and CDR2 sequences are ENHRY and SYGVKD. The chain's CDR3 is CAISESLRGGGAYEQYF. CDR3 bases: TGTGCCATCAGTGAGTCTCTCCGGGGCGGCGGGGCCTACGAGCAGTACTTC.

The rearrangement links TRBV4-2 to TRBJ2-6; a weak D match, TRBD1 (5 bases). The CDR3 runs 16 residues. The germline V gene encodes CDR1 LGHNA and CDR2 YNFKEQ. Trimming removed 0 bases at V and 0 bases at J, with 6 bases between. CDR3 residues: CASSQEGDSGANVLTF. CDR3 DNA sequence: TGTGCCAGCAGCCAAGAAGGGGACTCTGGGGCCAACGTCCTGACTTTC.

The gene calls are TRBV29-1 and TRBJ2-1, with a possible D match to TRBD2 (7 bases). The length of the CDR3 is 12 residues. The V end lost 2 bases, the J end lost 10 bases, and 12 bases lay between the germline ends. The germline V gene encodes CDR1 SQVTM and CDR2 ANQGSEA. Here the CDR3 reads CSVERGGWEQFF. The CDR3 nucleotides are TGCAGCGTTGAAAGGGGGGGCTGGGAGCAGTTCTTC.

V usage is TRBV19 and J usage is TRBJ1-5, with unresolved D. V was shortened by 5 bases and J by 2 bases, with 16 bases between the two germline ends. From germline, CDR1 is LNHDA and CDR2 SQIVND (reference sequence). The CDR3 has 16 amino acids. The DNA for the CDR3 is TGTGCCAGTAGTCGCGGGCCTCCGACGGGCAATCAGCCCCAGCATTTT. It is translated as CASSRGPPTGNQPQHF.

With respect to this clone: The junction does not match germline at one end; this may be a read error. This chain uses TRBV4-1 with TRBJ2-1; 9 bases match TRBD2. Looked up from germline, CDR1 is MGHRA and CDR2 is YSYEKL. The CDR3 totals 17 residues. The CDR3 sequence: CASTQILAGDRYNEQFF. The CDR3 coding sequence is TGCGCCAGCACCCAAATACTAGCGGGTGATCGTTACAATGAGCAGTTCTTC.

The chain uses TRBV6-6 and TRBJ2-5; 9 nucleotides align to TRBD2. Germline V CDR1 and CDR2: MNHNY, SVGAGI (reference sequence). The CDR3 loop spans 16 amino acids. Trimming cost V 0 bases and J 2 bases; bases outside gene matches: 4. The CDR3 is CASSYSTSGPQETQYF. CDR3 coding DNA: TGTGCCAGCAGTTACTCCACTAGCGGGCCTCAAGAGACCCAGTACTTC.

The rearrangement uses TRBV5-1 and TRBJ2-1, with 7 positions matching TRBD1. The CDR3 extends over 14 amino acids. In germline, CDR1 is SGHRS, CDR2 YFSETQ. Trimming at V came to 3 bases and at J to 7 bases, leaving 7 bases not matched to a gene. Here the CDR3 reads CASSSTGTANEQFF. DNA of the CDR3: TGCGCCAGCAGCTCGACCGGGACAGCTAATGAGCAGTTCTTC.

The chain employs TRBV2 and TRBJ1-6, with 8 bases fitting TRBD1. CDR1 SNHLY and CDR2 FYNNEI come from the germline V gene. The CDR3 is made up of 15 amino acids. Trimming at V came to 7 bases and at J to 9 bases, leaving 11 bases not matched to a gene. CDR3 sequence reads: CASTTDRVGSSPLHF. CDR3 nucleotides: TGTGCCAGCACCACGGACAGGGTTGGAAGTTCACCCCTCCACTTT.

In its sample, this clone ranks as medium-sized (0.01 to 0.1%). This sequence joins TRBV4-2 and TRBJ2-1; D is uncertain. Per the germline V gene, CDR1 is LGHNA and CDR2 is YNFKEQ. There are 13 residues in the CDR3. With 1 base removed from V and 5 bases from J, the gap between germline ends came to 6 bases. The CDR3 sequence: CASSQVGDNEQFF. CDR3 DNA sequence: TGTGCCAGCAGCCAAGTCGGAGACAATGAGCAGTTCTTC.

The J gene is TRBJ1-1, the V gene TRBV2; no reliable D call. Germline loops: CDR1 SNHLY, CDR2 FYNNEI. This CDR3 is built from 14 residues. V was cut by 1 base and J by 3 bases, with 9 bases left in between. CDR3 DNA sequence: TGTGCCAGCAGTGAAGTTGGCGGGTACACTGAAGCTTTCTTT. It encodes CASSEVGGYTEAFF.

The chain uses TRBV7-8 and TRBJ1-3; D not certain. Trimming shortened V by 3 bases and J by 4 bases, and 4 bases separated the two germline ends. CDR3 length: 12 residues. Germline V gives CDR1 SGHVS, CDR2 FQNEAQ. CDR3 nucleotide sequence: TGTGCCAGCAGCTTCTTGGGAAACACCATATATTTT. Translation gives CASSFLGNTIYF.